This TCR beta chain was identified during a study of cytomegalovirus exposure and HLA in healthy donors. Study findings and constraints: Some TCR beta chains (over 150 of them) were listed as cytomegalovirus-associated. It was reported that the classifier diagnosed cytomegalovirus status with high specificity and sensitivity in both the original and validation cohorts. Across donors, most TCRs were seen rarely, yet some public ones were widespread.

As to this clone: Its antigen remains unknown. An end of the junction does not agree with germline; a read error may underlie this.

Germline values: CDR1 LNHDA, CDR2 SQIVND (reference sequence). CDR3 length: 14 amino acids. Generated by immunoSEQ multiplex PCR, the TCRdb table keeps only in-frame clones and is missing some. There are 300,000 to 350,000 clones in the sample; approximately 91% occur only once, and around 0.88% lies in the top ten. The chain couples TRBV19 to TRBJ1-6, with D perhaps matching TRBD1 (5 bases). The source material was PBMCs. The sequence was collected from a man younger than 40 in good health and CMV-seronegative. CDR3 sequence (DNA): TGTGCAAGTATGGGGCCCCAATATAATTCACCCCTCCACTTT. Translated, it gives CASMGPQYNSPLHF.